What follows are 22 T cell receptor beta chains derived from one specimen sequenced in a study of blood T cell repertoires in COVID-19. Repertoires were generated with immunoSEQ multiplex PCR, while TCRdb's copy carries only in-frame clones and drops some. This sample carries more than 13,000 clones, roughly 91% of them seen once, and the ten largest clones take 7.5% to 10%. What was sequenced was peripheral blood. Receptors originate from a human donor in a cohort sampled during active COVID-19.

V usage is TRBV5-1 and J usage is TRBJ2-1; 9 bases align to TRBD2. This CDR3 has 15 amino acids. CDR1 is SGHRS and CDR2 is YFSETQ in the germline V gene. After removal of 0 bases from V and 7 bases from J, the junction contained 5 bases not matched to a gene. The CDR3: CASSLGSGGGNEQFF. Here the CDR3 DNA reads TGCGCCAGCAGCTTGGGTAGCGGGGGTGGGAATGAGCAGTTCTTC.

The chain links TRBV7-2 to TRBJ2-1; D might be TRBD2 (5 bases). There are 14 residues in the CDR3. The germline V and J ends were trimmed by 1 base and 9 bases, with 13 bases remaining between them. Germline assignment: CDR1 SGHTA and CDR2 FQGNSA. The CDR3, as DNA: TGTGCCAGCAGCTTAGGAGGGTACAATAGTGAGCAGTTCTTC. It codes for CASSLGGYNSEQFF. The variable domain in full, with the rest retrieved from reference TRBV7-2 and TRBJ2-1, is GAGVSQSPSNKVTEKGKDVELRCDPISGHTALYWYRQSLGQGLEFLIYFQGNSAPDKSGLPSDRFSAERTGGSVSTLTIQRTQQEDSAVYLCASSLGGYNSEQFFGPGTRLTVL.

The CDR3 bases are TGTGCCAGCAGCCCTGTGGACTATTTCAGCAATGAGCAGTTCTTC. This translates into CASSPVDYFSNEQFF. The V gene is TRBV7-6, the J gene TRBJ2-1; maybe TRBD2 (6 bases). The CDR3 contains 15 residues. Trimming shortened V by 5 bases and J by 6 bases, and 17 bases separated the two germline ends. The germline V gene encodes CDR1 SGHVS and CDR2 FNYEAQ. The whole variable domain, filled in from reference TRBV7-6 and TRBJ2-1, reads GAGVSQSPRYKVTKRGQDVALRCDPISGHVSLYWYRQALGQGPEFLTYFNYEAQQDKSGLPNDRFSAERPEGSISTLTIQRTEQRDSAMYRCASSPVDYFSNEQFFGPGTRLTVL.

V usage is TRBV28 and J usage is TRBJ2-3; possibly TRBD2 for D (6 bases). CDR1 and CDR2 (germline): MDHEN, SYDVKM. Trimming took 7 bases from V and 6 from J, leaving 11 bases between them. CDR3 size: 12 residues. As DNA, the CDR3 is TGTGCCAGCACCCGTGGGGGGGATACGCAGTATTTT. This sequence encodes CASTRGGDTQYF.

The sample holds one count of this clone. The chain has TRBV18 and TRBJ2-1; TRBD2 aligns across 10 bases. Per germline, CDR1 KGHSH and CDR2 LQKENI. V shed 0 bases, J shed 2 bases, and the junction held 10 bases outside the gene matches. The CDR3 is 19 amino acids. CDR3 DNA: TGTGCCAGCTCACCACCCCCGGGACTAGCGCTGGGGGCCTACAATGAGCAGTTCTTC. Translating gives CASSPPPGLALGAYNEQFF. Filled out from reference TRBV18 and TRBJ2-1, the complete variable domain reads NAGVMQNPRHLVRRRGQEARLRCSPMKGHSHVYWYRQLPEEGLKFMVYLQKENIIDESGMPKERFSAEFPKEGPSILRIQQVVRGDSAAYFCASSPPPGLALGAYNEQFFGPGTRLTVL.

The chain couples TRBV27 to TRBJ2-7; 9 bases fit TRBD2. The CDR3 extends over 16 amino acids. In germline, CDR1 is MNHEY, CDR2 SMNVEV (reference sequence). With 5 bases clipped from V and 0 bases from J, the junction kept 8 bases outside the gene matches. The CDR3: CASSARLAGDSYEQYF. In nucleotides, the CDR3 is TGTGCCAGCAGTGCCCGGTTAGCGGGGGACTCCTACGAGCAGTACTTC.

V usage is TRBV7-9 and J usage is TRBJ2-7; weak D call: TRBD2 (7 bases). CDR1 and CDR2 (germline): SEHNR, FQNEAQ (reference sequence). The CDR3 totals 15 residues. With 5 bases removed from V and 2 bases from J, the gap between germline ends came to 16 bases. CDR3 in amino acids: CASSQGGLIAYEQYF. Written as DNA, the CDR3 is TGTGCCAGCAGCCAAGGGGGACTAATCGCCTACGAGCAGTACTTC.

This clone was observed a few times. The genes are TRBV30 and TRBJ1-2; D uncertain. The germline V and J ends were trimmed by 2 bases and 2 bases, with 6 bases remaining between them. Germline V gene sequence: CDR1 GTSNPN, CDR2 SVGIG (reference sequence). The CDR3 consists of 12 residues. CDR3 sequence: CAWSRQNYGYTF. In nucleotides, the CDR3 is TGTGCCTGGAGTCGACAAAACTATGGCTACACCTTC.

The chain uses TRBV10-3 and TRBJ2-3; 12 bases fit TRBD1. The germline CDR1 and CDR2 sequences are ENHRY and SYGVKD. V lost 6 bases, J lost 4 bases, and 5 bases stayed unmatched. The CDR3 has 15 amino acids. The CDR3 DNA reads TGTGCCATCAGCGCCGGGACAGGGGGCGCAGATACGCAGTATTTT. Its protein is CAISAGTGGADTQYF.

The V and J genes are TRBV19 and TRBJ2-3; TRBD2 matches 11 bases. This CDR3 region has 15 residues. Trimming cost V 6 bases and J 0 bases; bases outside gene matches: 2. The germline V gene encodes CDR1 LNHDA and CDR2 SQIVND (reference sequence). The CDR3 protein is CASRRTSGSTDTQYF. Written as DNA, the CDR3 is TGTGCCAGTAGACGGACTAGCGGGAGCACAGATACGCAGTATTTT.

The chain combines TRBV6-5 with TRBJ1-2, with 7 bases identical to TRBD1. The CDR3 is made up of 14 amino acids. CDR1 is MNHEY and CDR2 is SVGAGI in the germline V gene. With 2 bases clipped from V and 4 bases from J, the junction kept 4 bases outside the gene matches. The CDR3: CASSYGTAGYGYTF. The CDR3 DNA reads TGTGCCAGCAGTTACGGGACAGCAGGCTATGGCTACACCTTC.

The chain combines TRBV11-2 with TRBJ1-3; perhaps TRBD1 as D (6 bases). The CDR3 extends over 15 amino acids. Germline CDR1 is SGHAT and CDR2 is FQNNGV. V was pared by 1 base and J by 1 base, with 8 bases between. The CDR3 coding sequence is TGTGCCAGCAGCTTAGGGGACAAATCTGGAAACACCATATATTTT. This codes for CASSLGDKSGNTIYF. The full variable domain, rest sourced from reference TRBV11-2 and TRBJ1-3, is EAGVAQSPRYKIIEKRQSVAFWCNPISGHATLYWYQQILGQGPKLLIQFQNNGVVDDSQLPKDRFSAERLKGVDSTLKIQPAKLEDSAVYLCASSLGDKSGNTIYFGEGSWLTVV.

V and J are TRBV12-3 or TRBV12-4 and TRBJ1-3; unclear D gene. This CDR3 comprises 13 residues. Trimming cost V 3 bases and J 3 bases, with 6 bases left between them. CDR3: CASSFGGGNTIYF. The CDR3 bases are TGTGCCAGCAGTTTTGGCGGTGGAAACACCATATATTTT.

The chain has TRBV27 and TRBJ2-5; TRBD2 agrees at 15 bases. The germline gives CDR1 MNHEY, CDR2 SMNVEV (reference sequence). V gave up 5 bases and J gave up 6 bases; unmatched junction bases: 10. The CDR3 is made up of 17 amino acids. For the CDR3, the DNA is TGTGCCAGCAGTCCTTGGACTAGCGGGAGGGTTGGGAAGACCCAGTACTTC. As protein: CASSPWTSGRVGKTQYF.

The chain employs TRBV15 and TRBJ2-3; 8 bases agree with TRBD1. From germline, CDR1 is LNHNV and CDR2 YYDKDF (reference sequence). V was clipped by 3 bases and J by 6 bases; unmatched bases: 14. The length of the CDR3 is 17 residues. This chain's CDR3 is CATSSPTLGTGDDTQYF. The DNA of the CDR3 is TGTGCCACCAGCAGCCCCACCCTCGGGACAGGAGACGATACGCAGTATTTT. The variable domain in full, completed from reference TRBV15 and TRBJ2-3, reads DAMVIQNPRYQVTQFGKPVTLSCSQTLNHNVMYWYQQKSSQAPKLLFHYYDKDFNNEADTPDNFQSRRPNTSFCFLDIRSPGLGDTAMYLCATSSPTLGTGDDTQYFGPGTRLTVL.

V gene TRBV19 combines with J gene TRBJ2-2, with D possibly TRBD1 on 6 matching bases. The V end was cut by 6 bases, the J end by 3 bases, with 8 bases between. The CDR3 sequence is 13 residues long. From germline, CDR1 is LNHDA and CDR2 SQIVND (reference sequence). The CDR3 DNA reads as TGTGCCAGTAGCTACAGGGACACCGGGGAGCTGTTTTTT. Its translation: CASSYRDTGELFF.

The chain employs TRBV28 and TRBJ2-3; D ambiguous. CDR1 and CDR2 from the germline V gene are MDHEN and SYDVKM. Trimming left V 6 bases short and J 2 bases short, with 9 bases between. This CDR3 has 13 amino acids. In DNA, the CDR3 is TGTGCCAGCAGAGAGGCTTCCACAGATACGCAGTATTTT. Translating it yields CASREASTDTQYF.

The J gene is TRBJ2-5, the V gene TRBV7-2, with 9 bases that match TRBD1. This CDR3 is 14 amino acids long. CDR1 and CDR2 (germline): SGHTA, FQGNSA. J lost 5 bases, V lost 4 bases, and 5 bases had no gene match. The CDR3 here is CASSSGTGWETQYF. CDR3 nucleotide sequence: TGTGCCAGCAGCTCTGGGACAGGGTGGGAGACCCAGTACTTC. Using reference TRBV7-2 and TRBJ2-5 for the parts outside the CDR3, the full variable domain is GAGVSQSPSNKVTEKGKDVELRCDPISGHTALYWYRQSLGQGLEFLIYFQGNSAPDKSGLPSDRFSAERTGGSVSTLTIQRTQQEDSAVYLCASSSGTGWETQYFGPGTRLLVL.

This chain connects TRBV6-6 to TRBJ2-5, with 12 bases lining up with TRBD2. This CDR3 region has 14 residues. Trimming took 5 bases from V and 3 from J; bases not matched to a gene: 1. Germline loops: CDR1 MNHNY, CDR2 SVGAGI (reference sequence). Written as DNA, the CDR3 is TGTGCCAGCAGTAGGACTAGCGGGGAAGAGACCCAGTACTTC. Translation: CASSRTSGEETQYF.

DNA for the CDR3: TGCGCCAGCAGCCAAGATGGGGGAGCAGGGACTCCCTACAATGAGCAGTTCTTC. It specifies CASSQDGGAGTPYNEQFF. The V gene is TRBV4-1, the J gene TRBJ2-1; D is perhaps TRBD2 (6 bases). Germline assignment: CDR1 MGHRA and CDR2 YSYEKL. V was pared by 0 bases and J by 2 bases, with 17 bases between. The CDR3 consists of 18 residues.

The chain uses TRBV11-3 and TRBJ2-3; D not resolved. The germline V gene has CDR1 SGHNT and CDR2 YENEEA. Trimming shortened V by 1 base and J by 4 bases, and 9 bases separated the two germline ends. The CDR3 loop spans 14 amino acids. CDR3 protein: CASSLVGSSDTQYF. CDR3 DNA sequence: TGTGCCAGCAGCTTAGTGGGCAGTTCAGATACGCAGTATTTT.

The J gene is TRBJ2-3, the V gene TRBV6-4; 8 nucleotides agree with TRBD2. There are 16 residues in the CDR3. The germline gives CDR1 MRHNA, CDR2 SNTAGT. The V gene end was trimmed by 7 bases and the J gene end by 2 bases; junction bases not matched to a gene: 11. The chain's CDR3 is CASTIKLAEYTDTQYF. CDR3 in DNA: TGTGCCAGCACTATTAAACTAGCGGAATACACAGATACGCAGTATTTT.